These 12 T cell receptor beta chains were all obtained from the same sample, sequenced in a study of memory CD4+ T cells and cytomegalovirus serostatus. The repertoire was sequenced with immunoSEQ multiplex PCR; TCRdb's copy has only in-frame clones and lacks some. The table shows around 50,000 clones, with 78% occurring only once. The sort gate was single viable CD3+CD4+CD8-CD45RO+ cells for memory CD4+ T cells. Sequences were obtained from memory CD4+ T cells from blood. These TCRs come from an adult in good health and CMV-seronegative.

This clone is medium-sized. The rearrangement joins TRBV10-1 to TRBJ2-2; D remains unclear. CDR1 WNHNN and CDR2 SYGVQD come from the germline V gene (reference sequence). The CDR3 is 11 residues long. V lost 10 bases to trimming and J lost 7 bases, with 10 bases between them. The DNA of the CDR3 is TGCGCCACCACACTTAACGGGGAGCTGTTTTTT. Translation gives CATTLNGELFF.

This chain links TRBV29-1 with TRBJ2-7; D might be TRBD1 or TRBD2, each matching 6 bases. The germline gives CDR1 SQVTM, CDR2 ANQGSEA. With 1 base removed from V and 2 bases from J, the gap between germline ends came to 15 bases. The CDR3 totals 15 residues. The CDR3 loop is CSVEGAQGGTYEQYF. The CDR3 DNA is TGCAGCGTTGAAGGGGCACAGGGAGGAACCTACGAGCAGTACTTC.

The table lists this clone with a few counts. This CDR3 is CSVRYSRGEKLFF. The CDR3 region has the DNA TGCAGCGTCCGCTACAGTCGGGGGGAAAAACTGTTTTTT. V and J are TRBV29-1 and TRBJ1-4; possibly TRBD1 for D (5 bases). This CDR3 has 13 residues. The germline V gene has CDR1 SQVTM and CDR2 ANQGSEA. V lost 6 bases and J 8 bases, leaving 16 bases between the germline ends.

The V call is TRBV5-5, the J call TRBJ1-5; no reliable D call. CDR3 length: 14 amino acids. Trimming took off 2 bases at V and 4 bases at J, with 10 bases between the two ends. The germline CDR1 and CDR2 sequences are SGHKS and YYEKEE (reference sequence). The CDR3 bases are TGTGCCAGCAGCTTTGGGCAGCGTAATCAGCCCCAGCATTTT. Translation gives CASSFGQRNQPQHF.

Comment on this clone: The sample has other DNA sequences that encode this CDR3 too. The CDR3 region is CASSPRGPDTQYF. CDR3 nucleotides: TGTGCCAGCAGCCCACGGGGCCCTGATACGCAGTATTTT. The rearrangement joins TRBV7-9 to TRBJ2-3; perhaps D is TRBD1 or TRBD2 (5 bases each). The CDR3 is 13 residues long. Looked up from germline, CDR1 is SEHNR and CDR2 is FQNEAQ (reference sequence). V lost 5 bases and J lost 6, with 12 bases in between.

The chain uses TRBV5-4 and TRBJ1-4, with D tentatively TRBD1 (5 bases). Germline CDR1 is SGHNT and CDR2 is YYREEE (reference sequence). V lost 3 bases, J lost 4 bases, and 10 bases lay in between. The CDR3 sequence is 14 residues long. CDR3 nucleotides: TGTGCCAGCAGCTCAAGACAGTATAATGAAAAACTGTTTTTT. Translated, it gives CASSSRQYNEKLFF.

The J gene is TRBJ1-5, the V gene TRBV30, with D perhaps TRBD1 (6 bases). From germline, CDR1 is GTSNPN and CDR2 SVGIG (reference sequence). Between the trimmed V and J ends, which lost 2 bases and 9 bases, there was a span of 11 bases. The CDR3 spans 12 residues. CDR3 nucleotide sequence: TGTGCCTGGAGTATAGGGGGGCCGCCCCAGCATTTT. This gives the protein CAWSIGGPPQHF.

In this sample, this clone turned up once. J is TRBJ2-5 and V is TRBV2, with D maybe TRBD1 (6 bases). Germline V gene lookup returns CDR1 SNHLY and CDR2 FYNNEI. CDR3 size: 13 residues. Trimming left V 4 bases short and J 5 bases short, with 11 bases between. The CDR3 region has the DNA TGTGCCAGCAGTGTAGACAGGATGGAGACCCAGTACTTC. Translated, it gives CASSVDRMETQYF.

This rearrangement joins TRBV2 to TRBJ2-2, with D tentatively TRBD1 (6 bases). CDR1 is SNHLY and CDR2 is FYNNEI in the germline V gene. The CDR3 sequence is 16 residues long. V dropped 5 bases and J dropped 2 bases, with 15 bases sitting between them. CDR3 nucleotides: TGTGCCAGCAGTCCCAACACAGGGAGTAACACCGGGGAGCTGTTTTTT. This translates into CASSPNTGSNTGELFF.

The rearrangement links TRBV7-2 to TRBJ2-7; 9 bases are shared with TRBD2. The CDR3 loop spans 15 amino acids. Germline values: CDR1 SGHTA, CDR2 FQGNSA. Unmatched junction bases numbered 9, after V lost 4 bases and J lost 5 bases. CDR3: CASSSVIAGAHEQYF. DNA of the CDR3: TGTGCCAGCAGCTCCGTAATAGCGGGAGCCCACGAGCAGTACTTC.

Only one count was recorded for this clone. The rearrangement uses TRBV7-2 and TRBJ2-5; TRBD1 matches at 8 bases. Unmatched junction bases numbered 12, after V lost 4 bases and J lost 5 bases. Germline V gives CDR1 SGHTA, CDR2 FQGNSA. This CDR3 has 16 residues. CDR3 residues: CASSSGQVGPKETQYF. The DNA of the CDR3 is TGTGCCAGCAGCTCGGGACAGGTGGGCCCAAAGGAGACCCAGTACTTC.

The gene calls are TRBV5-6 and TRBJ2-4, with 15 bases lining up with TRBD2. The junction had 15 bases not matched to a gene; V was cut back by 4 bases and J by 7 bases. The CDR3 runs to 19 residues. Germline-derived CDR1 and CDR2 are SGHDT and YYEEEE. The CDR3 sequence is CASSPGLAGGSGSRNIQYF. The CDR3 region has the DNA TGTGCCAGCAGCCCGGGACTAGCGGGAGGAAGCGGGTCTCGGAACATTCAGTACTTC.